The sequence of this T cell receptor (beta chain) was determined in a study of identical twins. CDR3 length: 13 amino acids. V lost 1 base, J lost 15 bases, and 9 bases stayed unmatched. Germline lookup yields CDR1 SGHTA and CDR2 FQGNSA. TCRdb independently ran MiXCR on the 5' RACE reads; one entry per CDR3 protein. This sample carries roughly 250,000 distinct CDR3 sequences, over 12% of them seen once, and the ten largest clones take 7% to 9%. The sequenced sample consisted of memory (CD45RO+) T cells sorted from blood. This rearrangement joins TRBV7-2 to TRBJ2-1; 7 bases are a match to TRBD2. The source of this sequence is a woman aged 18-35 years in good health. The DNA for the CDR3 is TGTGCCAGCAGCTTAGAGAGGGAGGGAGGGTGGTTCTTC. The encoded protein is CASSLEREGGWFF.